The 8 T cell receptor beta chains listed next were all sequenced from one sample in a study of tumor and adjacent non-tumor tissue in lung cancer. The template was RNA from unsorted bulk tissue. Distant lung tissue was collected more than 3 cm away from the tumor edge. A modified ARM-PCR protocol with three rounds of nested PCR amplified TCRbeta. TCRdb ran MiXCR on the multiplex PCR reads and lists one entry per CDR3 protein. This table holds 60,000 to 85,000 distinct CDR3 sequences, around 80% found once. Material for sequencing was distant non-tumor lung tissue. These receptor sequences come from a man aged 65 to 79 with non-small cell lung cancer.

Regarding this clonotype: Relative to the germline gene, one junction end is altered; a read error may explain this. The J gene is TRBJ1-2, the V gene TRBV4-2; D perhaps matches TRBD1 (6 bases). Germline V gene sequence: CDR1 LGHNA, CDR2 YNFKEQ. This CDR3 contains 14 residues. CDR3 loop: CVSSPLQDSYGYTF. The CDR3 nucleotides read TGTGTCAGCAGCCCGTTACAGGACAGCTATGGCTACACCTTC.

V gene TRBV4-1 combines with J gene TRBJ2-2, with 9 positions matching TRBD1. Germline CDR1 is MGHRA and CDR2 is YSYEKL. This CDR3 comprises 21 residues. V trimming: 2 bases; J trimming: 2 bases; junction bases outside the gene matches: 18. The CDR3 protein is CASSQNIKGQGPKINTGELFF. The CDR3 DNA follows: TGCGCCAGCAGCCAAAATATTAAGGGACAGGGCCCTAAAATAAACACCGGGGAGCTGTTTTTT.

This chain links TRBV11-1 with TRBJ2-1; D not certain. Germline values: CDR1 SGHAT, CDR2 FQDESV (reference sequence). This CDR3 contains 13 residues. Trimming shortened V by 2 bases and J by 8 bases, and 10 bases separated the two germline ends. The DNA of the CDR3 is TGTGCCAGCAGCTTAACTTCCCTTCATGAGCAGTTCTTC. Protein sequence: CASSLTSLHEQFF.

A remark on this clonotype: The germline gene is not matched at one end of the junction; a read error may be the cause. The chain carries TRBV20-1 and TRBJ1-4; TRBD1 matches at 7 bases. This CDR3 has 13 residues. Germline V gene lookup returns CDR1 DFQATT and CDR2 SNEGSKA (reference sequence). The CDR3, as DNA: TGCAATGCTACAGAATCTTCGGGACAGAATCTGCTTTTT. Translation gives CNATESSGQNLLF.

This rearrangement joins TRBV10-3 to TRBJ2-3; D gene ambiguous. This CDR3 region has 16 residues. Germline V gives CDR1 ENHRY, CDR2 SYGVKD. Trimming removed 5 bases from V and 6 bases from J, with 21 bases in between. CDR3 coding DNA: TGTGCCATCAGTCTTCGGCGCGATCGATACACGGATACGCAGTATTTT. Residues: CAISLRRDRYTDTQYF.

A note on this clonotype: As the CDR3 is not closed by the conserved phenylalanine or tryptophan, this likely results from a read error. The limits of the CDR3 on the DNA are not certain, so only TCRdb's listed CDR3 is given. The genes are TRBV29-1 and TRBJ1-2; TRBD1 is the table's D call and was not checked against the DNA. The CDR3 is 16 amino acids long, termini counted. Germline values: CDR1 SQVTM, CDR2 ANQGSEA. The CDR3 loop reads CSVVPYQSSVEDGFTI.

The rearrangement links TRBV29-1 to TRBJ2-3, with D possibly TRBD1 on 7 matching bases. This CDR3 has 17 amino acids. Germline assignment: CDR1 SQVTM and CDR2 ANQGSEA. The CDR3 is CRLLPYVTGRDTDTQYF. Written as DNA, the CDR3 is TGCCGATTACTCCCATATGTGACAGGGCGGGACACAGATACGCAGTATTTT.

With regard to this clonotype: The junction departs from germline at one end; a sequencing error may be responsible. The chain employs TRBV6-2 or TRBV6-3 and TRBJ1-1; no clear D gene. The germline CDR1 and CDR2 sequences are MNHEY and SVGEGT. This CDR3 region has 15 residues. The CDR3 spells CASRPFVGERTEALF. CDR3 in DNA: TGTGCCAGCCGACCTTTTGTGGGAGAAAGAACAGAAGCTCTCTTT.